This passage covers 8 T cell receptor beta chains from one sample sequenced in a study of T cell clusters in autoimmune cytopenias. Multiplex touch-down PCR amplified TRB using TRB-A and TRB-B pools in one tube. Reprocessing the multiplex PCR reads, TCRdb reports a single entry for every CDR3 protein and omits DNA. Here the sample table reports under 15,000 distinct CDR3 sequences. TRB amplification used approximately 250 ng of peripheral blood genomic DNA. Sequenced: peripheral blood. All receptors derive from a human donor with an autoimmune cytopenia or autoimmune hepatitis (not recorded which).

The chain couples TRBV19 to TRBJ2-5; TCRdb calls TRBD2, which cannot be checked without DNA. CDR1 and CDR2 (germline): LNHDA, SQIVND (reference sequence). The CDR3 has 18 amino acids. The CDR3 reads CASRNPGLAESWGETQYF.

In terms of frequency, this clonotype is medium-sized. The CDR3 sequence is CASSFTATSNTGELFF. The V and J genes are TRBV11-1 and TRBJ2-2. The CDR3 is 16 amino acids. The germline V gene encodes CDR1 SGHAT and CDR2 FQDESV (reference sequence).

The CDR3 is CATSRDPSRPYEQYF. The J gene is TRBJ2-7, the V gene TRBV15. Per the germline V gene, CDR1 is LNHNV and CDR2 is YYDKDF (reference sequence). The CDR3 has 15 residues.

By frequency, this clonotype is medium-sized. V gene TRBV29-1 combines with J gene TRBJ2-3; TCRdb's D gene call, TRBD1, goes unchecked for lack of DNA. Per the germline V gene, CDR1 is SQVTM and CDR2 is ANQGSEA. This CDR3 has 14 residues. CDR3 protein: CSVISAGSTDTQYF.

The genes are TRBV5-1 and TRBJ1-2; no DNA is available, so the TRBD1 call from TCRdb remains unchecked. Per the germline V gene, CDR1 is SGHRS and CDR2 is YFSETQ. The CDR3 runs to 13 residues. This chain's CDR3 is CASRRTGGYGYTF.

This clonotype counts as medium-sized (0.01 to 0.1%) by frequency. This sequence joins TRBV30 and TRBJ2-1; TCRdb names TRBD1, which stays unverified in the absence of DNA. CDR1 and CDR2 from the germline V gene are GTSNPN and SVGIG (reference sequence). This CDR3 comprises 14 residues. CDR3 region: CAWRYRGSDNEQFF.

By frequency, this clonotype registers medium-sized (0.01 to 0.1%). This chain's CDR3 is CASLGQGFDTQYF. This chain joins TRBV19 and TRBJ2-3; with no DNA, the TCRdb D assignment of TRBD1 cannot be verified. The CDR3 has 13 residues. CDR1 and CDR2 (germline): LNHDA, SQIVND (reference sequence). Full variable domain (rest looked up from reference TRBV19 and TRBJ2-3): DGGITQSPKYLFRKEGQNVTLSCEQNLNHDAMYWYRQDPGQGLRLIYYSQIVNDFQKGDIAEGYSVSREKKESFPLTVTSAQKNPTAFYLCASLGQGFDTQYFGPGTRLTVL.

This clonotype is medium-sized by frequency. The chain employs TRBV29-1 and TRBJ2-5. This CDR3 region has 13 residues. CDR1 is SQVTM and CDR2 is ANQGSEA in the germline V gene. CDR3 protein: CSVAGAAQETQYF.